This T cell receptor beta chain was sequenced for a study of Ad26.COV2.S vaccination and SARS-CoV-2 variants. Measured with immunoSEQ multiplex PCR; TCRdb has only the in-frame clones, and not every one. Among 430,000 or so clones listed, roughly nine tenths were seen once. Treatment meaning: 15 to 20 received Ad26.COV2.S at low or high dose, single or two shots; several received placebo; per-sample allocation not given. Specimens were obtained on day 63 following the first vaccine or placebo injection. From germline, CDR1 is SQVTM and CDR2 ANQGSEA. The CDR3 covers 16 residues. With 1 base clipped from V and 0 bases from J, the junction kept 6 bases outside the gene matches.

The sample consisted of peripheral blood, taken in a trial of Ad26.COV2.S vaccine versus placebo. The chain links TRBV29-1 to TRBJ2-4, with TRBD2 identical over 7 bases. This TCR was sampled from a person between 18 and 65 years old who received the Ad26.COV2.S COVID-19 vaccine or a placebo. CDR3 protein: CSVEGFAGVAKNIQYF. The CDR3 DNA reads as TGCAGCGTTGAAGGTTTTGCGGGGGTAGCCAAAAACATTCAGTACTTC.